The source of this TCR beta chain is a study of CD4+ T cells in melanoma. Some clones are missing from TCRdb's copy, which holds only in-frame ones; the method was immunoSEQ multiplex PCR. The sample has roughly 4,400 clones; around 68% are singletons. Germline CDR1 and CDR2: KGHSH and LQKENI. Trimming shortened V by 3 bases and J by 0 bases, and 14 bases separated the two germline ends. The CDR3 is 16 residues long. The chain has TRBV18 and TRBJ1-2; D call uncertain. This TCR came from a human donor with melanoma. What was sequenced was cells from a culture (not recorded whether cultured in vitro). CDR3 nucleotide sequence: TGTGCCAGCTCACCGGGCCCGACACTAGCTAACTATGGCTACACCTTC. The encoded protein is CASSPGPTLANYGYTF.